This entry features one T cell receptor beta chain sequence. Antigen: not known. Trimming removed 1 base at V and 0 bases at J, with 9 bases between. From germline, CDR1 is SGHDN and CDR2 FVKESK. The CDR3 spans 15 residues. Extraction and reverse transcription of RNA yielded cDNA as the sequencing template. The table came from immunoSEQ multiplex PCR; TCRdb's copy has only in-frame clones and leaves some out. The sample lists about 250,000 clones; 67% were seen once. This sample was included in a study of CD8+ T cells in alopecia areata. Overall study context: Tofacitinib exposure lasted 6 to 18 months, followed by 6 months off drug. Study-level points and caveats: Higher clonality than in normal scalp was seen in lesional scalp, especially alopecia totalis/universalis.

From alopecia areata patients, lesional scalp punch biopsies and peripheral blood were collected. Sorting of CD4+ and CD8+ T cells was performed on PBMCs. The input for sequencing was CD4+ T cells sorted from blood, taken at week 0. This clonotype was obtained from a human donor with alopecia areata. V usage is TRBV14 and J usage is TRBJ2-5; tentative D call: TRBD2 (5 bases). CDR3: CASSQGLSYQETQYF. CDR3 in DNA: TGTGCCAGCAGCCAAGGACTAAGCTACCAAGAGACCCAGTACTTC.